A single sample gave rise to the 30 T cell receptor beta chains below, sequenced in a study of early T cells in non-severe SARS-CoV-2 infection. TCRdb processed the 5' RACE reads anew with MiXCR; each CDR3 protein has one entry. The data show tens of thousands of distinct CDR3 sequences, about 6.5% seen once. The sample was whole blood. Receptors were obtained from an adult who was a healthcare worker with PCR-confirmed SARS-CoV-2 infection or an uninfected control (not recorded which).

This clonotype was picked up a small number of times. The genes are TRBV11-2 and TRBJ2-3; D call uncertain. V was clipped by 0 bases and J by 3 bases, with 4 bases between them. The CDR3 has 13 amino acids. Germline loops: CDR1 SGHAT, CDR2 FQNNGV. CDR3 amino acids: CASSLDLTDTQYF. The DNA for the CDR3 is TGTGCCAGCAGCTTAGATCTGACAGATACGCAGTATTTT.

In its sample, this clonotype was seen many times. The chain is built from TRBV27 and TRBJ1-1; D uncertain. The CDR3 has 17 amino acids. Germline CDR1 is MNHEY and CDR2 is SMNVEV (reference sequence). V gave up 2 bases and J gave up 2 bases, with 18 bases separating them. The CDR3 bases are TGTGCCAGCAGTTTAAAGCCCCGGGAGGCAACAAACACTGAAGCTTTCTTT. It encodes CASSLKPREATNTEAFF.

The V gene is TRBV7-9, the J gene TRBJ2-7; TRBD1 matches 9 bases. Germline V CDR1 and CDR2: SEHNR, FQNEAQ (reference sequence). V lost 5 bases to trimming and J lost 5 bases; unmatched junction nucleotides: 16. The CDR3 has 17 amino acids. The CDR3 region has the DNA TGTGCCAGCAGCCCCCCGTTCAACCGGGACAGGGTACACGAGCAGTACTTC. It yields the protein CASSPPFNRDRVHEQYF.

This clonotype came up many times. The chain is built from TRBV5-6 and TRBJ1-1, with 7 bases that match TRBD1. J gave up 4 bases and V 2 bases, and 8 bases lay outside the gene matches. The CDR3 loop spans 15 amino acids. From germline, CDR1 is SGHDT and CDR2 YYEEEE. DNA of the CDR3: TGTGCCAGCAGCTTCTCGACAGGGTTAGTCACTGAAGCTTTCTTT. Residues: CASSFSTGLVTEAFF.

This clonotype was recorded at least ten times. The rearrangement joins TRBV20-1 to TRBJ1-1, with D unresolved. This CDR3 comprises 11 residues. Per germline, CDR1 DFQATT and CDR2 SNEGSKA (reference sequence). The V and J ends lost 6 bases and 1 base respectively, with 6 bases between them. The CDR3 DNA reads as TGCAGTGCGGGCGCGAACACTGAAGCTTTCTTT. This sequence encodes CSAGANTEAFF.

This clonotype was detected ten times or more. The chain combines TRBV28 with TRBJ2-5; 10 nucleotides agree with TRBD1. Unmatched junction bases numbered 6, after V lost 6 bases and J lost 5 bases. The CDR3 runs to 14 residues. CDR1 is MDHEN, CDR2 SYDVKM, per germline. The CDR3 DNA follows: TGTGCCAGCAGCCGGGACAGGGGTGCTGAGACCCAGTACTTC. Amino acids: CASSRDRGAETQYF.

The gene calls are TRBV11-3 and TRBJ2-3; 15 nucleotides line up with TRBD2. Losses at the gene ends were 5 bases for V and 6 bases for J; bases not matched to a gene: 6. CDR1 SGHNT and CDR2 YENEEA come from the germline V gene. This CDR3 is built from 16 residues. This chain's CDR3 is CASSPGLAGGADTQYF. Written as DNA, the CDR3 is TGTGCCAGCAGCCCGGGACTAGCGGGGGGCGCGGATACGCAGTATTTT.

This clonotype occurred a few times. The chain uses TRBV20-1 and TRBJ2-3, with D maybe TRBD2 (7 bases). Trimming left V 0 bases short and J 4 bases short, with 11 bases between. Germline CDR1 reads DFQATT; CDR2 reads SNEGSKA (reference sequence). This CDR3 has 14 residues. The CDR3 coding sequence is TGCAGTGCTAGAGATCCGGGGGGCTCAGATACGCAGTATTTT. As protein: CSARDPGGSDTQYF.

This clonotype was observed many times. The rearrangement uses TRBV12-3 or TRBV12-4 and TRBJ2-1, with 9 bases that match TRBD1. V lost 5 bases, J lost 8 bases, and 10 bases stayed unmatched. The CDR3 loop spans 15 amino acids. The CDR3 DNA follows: TGTGCCAGCAGTCGTACCGGGACAGGGTCGTATGAGCAGTTCTTC. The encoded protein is CASSRTGTGSYEQFF.

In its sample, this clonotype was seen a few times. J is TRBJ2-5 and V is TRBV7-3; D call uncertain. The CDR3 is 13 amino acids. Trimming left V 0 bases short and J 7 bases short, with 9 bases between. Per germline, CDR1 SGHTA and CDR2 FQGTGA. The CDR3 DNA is TGTGCCAGCAGCTTAACGGATGGTGGGACCCAGTACTTC. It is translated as CASSLTDGGTQYF.

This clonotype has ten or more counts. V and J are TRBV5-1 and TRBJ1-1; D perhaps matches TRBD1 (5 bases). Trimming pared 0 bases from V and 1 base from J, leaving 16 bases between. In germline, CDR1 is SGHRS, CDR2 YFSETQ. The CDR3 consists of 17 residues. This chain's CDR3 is CASSLALRQGENTEAFF. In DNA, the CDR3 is TGCGCCAGCAGCTTGGCCCTCCGGCAGGGCGAGAACACTGAAGCTTTCTTT.

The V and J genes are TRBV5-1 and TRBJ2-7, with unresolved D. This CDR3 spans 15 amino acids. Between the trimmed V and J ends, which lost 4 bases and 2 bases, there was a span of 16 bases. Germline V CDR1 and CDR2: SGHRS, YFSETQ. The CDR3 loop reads CASSPPGGRAYEQYF. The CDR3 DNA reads TGCGCCAGCAGCCCCCCCGGTGGCAGAGCCTACGAGCAGTACTTC.

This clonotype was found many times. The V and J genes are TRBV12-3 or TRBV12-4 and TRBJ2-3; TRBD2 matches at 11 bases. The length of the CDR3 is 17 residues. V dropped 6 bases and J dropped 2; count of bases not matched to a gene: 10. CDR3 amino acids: CASSSNRLAGFTDTQYF. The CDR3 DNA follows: TGTGCCAGCAGCTCAAATCGACTAGCGGGGTTCACAGATACGCAGTATTTT.

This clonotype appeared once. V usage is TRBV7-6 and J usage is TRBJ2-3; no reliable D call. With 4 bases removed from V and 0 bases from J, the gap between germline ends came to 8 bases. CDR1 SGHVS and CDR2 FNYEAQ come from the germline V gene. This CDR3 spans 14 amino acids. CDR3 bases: TGTGCCAGCAGCTCGGACGCTAGCACAGATACGCAGTATTTT. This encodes CASSSDASTDTQYF.

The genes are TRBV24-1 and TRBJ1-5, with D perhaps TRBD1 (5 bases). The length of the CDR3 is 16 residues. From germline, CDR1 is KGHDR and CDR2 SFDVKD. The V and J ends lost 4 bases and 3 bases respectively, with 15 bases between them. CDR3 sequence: CATSDSGQSDNQPQHF. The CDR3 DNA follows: TGTGCCACCAGTGACTCAGGGCAGAGCGACAATCAGCCCCAGCATTTT.

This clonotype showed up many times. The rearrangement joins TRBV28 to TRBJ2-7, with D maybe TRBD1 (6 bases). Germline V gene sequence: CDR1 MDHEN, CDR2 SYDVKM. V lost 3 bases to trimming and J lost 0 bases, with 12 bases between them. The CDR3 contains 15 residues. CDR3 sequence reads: CASSLRGQLSYEQYF. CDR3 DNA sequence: TGTGCCAGCAGTTTGAGGGGACAACTCTCCTACGAGCAGTACTTC.

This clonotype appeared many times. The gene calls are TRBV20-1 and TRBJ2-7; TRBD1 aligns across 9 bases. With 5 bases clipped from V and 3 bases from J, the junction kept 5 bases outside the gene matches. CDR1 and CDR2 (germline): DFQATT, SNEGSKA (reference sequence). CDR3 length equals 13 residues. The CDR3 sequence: CSAPKTGGYEQYF. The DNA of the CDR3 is TGCAGTGCTCCCAAGACAGGGGGCTACGAGCAGTACTTC.

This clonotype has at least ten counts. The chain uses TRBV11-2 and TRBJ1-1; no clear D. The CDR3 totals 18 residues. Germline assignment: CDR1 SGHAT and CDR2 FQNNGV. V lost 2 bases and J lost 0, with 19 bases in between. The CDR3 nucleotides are TGTGCCAGCAGCTTATTTTTTAGACCTAACCTTCTGAACACTGAAGCTTTCTTT. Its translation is CASSLFFRPNLLNTEAFF.

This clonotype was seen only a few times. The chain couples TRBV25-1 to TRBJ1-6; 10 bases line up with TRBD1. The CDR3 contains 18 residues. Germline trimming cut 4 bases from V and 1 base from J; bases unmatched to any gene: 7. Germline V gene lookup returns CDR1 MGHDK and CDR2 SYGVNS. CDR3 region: CASSGDRGRLSYNSPLHF. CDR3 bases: TGTGCCAGCAGTGGCGACAGGGGGCGACTATCCTATAATTCACCCCTCCACTTT.

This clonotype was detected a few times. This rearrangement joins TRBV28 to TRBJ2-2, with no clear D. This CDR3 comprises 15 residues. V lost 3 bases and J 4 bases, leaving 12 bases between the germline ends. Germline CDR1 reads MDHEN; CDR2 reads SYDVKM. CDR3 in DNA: TGTGCCAGCAGTTTCGGGTCCCTTGGCACCGGGGAGCTGTTTTTT. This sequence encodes CASSFGSLGTGELFF.

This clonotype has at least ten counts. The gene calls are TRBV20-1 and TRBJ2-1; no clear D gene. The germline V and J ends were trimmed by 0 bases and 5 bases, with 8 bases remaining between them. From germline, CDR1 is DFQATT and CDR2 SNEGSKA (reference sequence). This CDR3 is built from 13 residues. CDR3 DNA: TGCAGTGCTAGAGATGAGGTTAACAATGAGCAGTTCTTC. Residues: CSARDEVNNEQFF.

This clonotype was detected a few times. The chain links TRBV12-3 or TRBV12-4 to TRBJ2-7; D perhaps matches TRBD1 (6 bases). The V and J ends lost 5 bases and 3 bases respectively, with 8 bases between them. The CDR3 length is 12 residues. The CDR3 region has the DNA TGTGCCAGCAGTCAACAGGGCTACGAGCAGTACTTC. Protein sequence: CASSQQGYEQYF.

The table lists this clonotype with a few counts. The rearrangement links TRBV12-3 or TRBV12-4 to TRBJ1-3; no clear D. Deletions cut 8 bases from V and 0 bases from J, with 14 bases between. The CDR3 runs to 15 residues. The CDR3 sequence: CASSGQLSSGNTIYF. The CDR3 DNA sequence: TGTGCCAGCTCCGGTCAGCTGAGCTCTGGAAACACCATATATTTT.

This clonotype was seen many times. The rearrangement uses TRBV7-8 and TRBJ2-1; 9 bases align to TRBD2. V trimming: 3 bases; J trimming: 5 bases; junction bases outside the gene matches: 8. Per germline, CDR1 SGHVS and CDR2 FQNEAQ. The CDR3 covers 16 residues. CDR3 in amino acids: CASSLGGLAGNNEQFF. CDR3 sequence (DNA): TGTGCCAGCAGCTTGGGGGGGCTAGCGGGAAACAATGAGCAGTTCTTC.

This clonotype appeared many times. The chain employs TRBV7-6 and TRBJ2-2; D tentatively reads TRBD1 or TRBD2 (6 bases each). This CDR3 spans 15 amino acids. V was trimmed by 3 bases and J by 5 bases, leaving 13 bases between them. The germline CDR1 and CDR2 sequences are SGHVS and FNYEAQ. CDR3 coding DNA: TGTGCCAGCAGCTTGGTCGGGGGCAGGACCGGGGAGCTGTTTTTT. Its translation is CASSLVGGRTGELFF.

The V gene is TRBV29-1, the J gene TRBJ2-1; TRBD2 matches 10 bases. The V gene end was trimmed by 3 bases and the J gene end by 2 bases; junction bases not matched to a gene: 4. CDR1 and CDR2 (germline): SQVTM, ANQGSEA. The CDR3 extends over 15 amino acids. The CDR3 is CSVEASGGPYNEQFF. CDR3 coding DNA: TGCAGCGTTGAGGCTAGCGGGGGCCCCTACAATGAGCAGTTCTTC.

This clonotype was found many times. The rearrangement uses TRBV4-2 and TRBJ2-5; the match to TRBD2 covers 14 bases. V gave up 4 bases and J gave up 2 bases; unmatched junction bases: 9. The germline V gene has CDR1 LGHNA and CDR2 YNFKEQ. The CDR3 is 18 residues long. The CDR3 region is CASSPRLAGGQWQETQYF. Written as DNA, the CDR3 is TGTGCCAGCAGCCCTAGACTAGCGGGGGGGCAGTGGCAAGAGACCCAGTACTTC.

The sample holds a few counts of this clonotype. CDR3 region: CASSQDGLAGAPYEQYF. For the CDR3, the DNA is TGTGCCAGCAGCCAGGACGGACTAGCGGGGGCTCCCTACGAGCAGTACTTC. This chain links TRBV14 with TRBJ2-7; TRBD2 matches 13 bases. V shed 3 bases and J 2 bases; nucleotides not matched to a gene: 7. The germline V gene has CDR1 SGHDN and CDR2 FVKESK. The CDR3 is 17 amino acids.

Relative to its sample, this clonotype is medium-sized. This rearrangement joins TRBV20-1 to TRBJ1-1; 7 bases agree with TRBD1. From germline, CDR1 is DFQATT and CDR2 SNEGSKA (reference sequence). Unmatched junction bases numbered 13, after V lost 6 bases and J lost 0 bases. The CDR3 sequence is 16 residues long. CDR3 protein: CSATTPRQGMNTEAFF. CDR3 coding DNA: TGCAGTGCCACAACCCCCAGACAGGGAATGAACACTGAAGCTTTCTTT.

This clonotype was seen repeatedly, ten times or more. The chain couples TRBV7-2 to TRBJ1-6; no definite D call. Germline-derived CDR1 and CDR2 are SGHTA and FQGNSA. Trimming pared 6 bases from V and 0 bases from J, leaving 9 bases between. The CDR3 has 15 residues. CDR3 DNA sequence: TGTGCCAGCAGTTTAATAAGCTCCTATAATTCACCCCTCCACTTT. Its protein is CASSLISSYNSPLHF.